The sequence of this T cell receptor (beta chain) was determined in a study of blood T cells in healthy people across ages. Study-wide points: Researchers deemed the diversity estimates from one million T cells underestimates.

Using a J-beta primer mix together with a sample-barcoded 5' primer, a second PCR was run for roughly 6 to 12 cycles. TCRdb re-analysed the 5' RACE reads in MiXCR, keeping a single row per CDR3 protein. The sample includes hundreds of thousands of distinct CDR3 sequences, 25% to 30% seen only once; the top ten take roughly 3.1%. A minimum of 7 million PBMCs was isolated per sample. In the case of this clonotype: Antigen unknown.

The CDR3 totals 14 residues. V was trimmed by 5 bases and J by 2 bases, leaving 12 bases between them. A further study also used this sample, focusing on T cells of mothers and their children. From that study: cDNA was synthesized from all extracted RNA at roughly 1.5 ug per reaction.

The receptor comes from a boy between 10 and 17 years old in good health. The chain links TRBV12-3 or TRBV12-4 to TRBJ2-5; D is unresolved. The sample was blood. CDR3 loop: CASSPRVSQETQYF. CDR3 nucleotides: TGTGCCAGCAGTCCAAGGGTTTCTCAAGAGACCCAGTACTTC.